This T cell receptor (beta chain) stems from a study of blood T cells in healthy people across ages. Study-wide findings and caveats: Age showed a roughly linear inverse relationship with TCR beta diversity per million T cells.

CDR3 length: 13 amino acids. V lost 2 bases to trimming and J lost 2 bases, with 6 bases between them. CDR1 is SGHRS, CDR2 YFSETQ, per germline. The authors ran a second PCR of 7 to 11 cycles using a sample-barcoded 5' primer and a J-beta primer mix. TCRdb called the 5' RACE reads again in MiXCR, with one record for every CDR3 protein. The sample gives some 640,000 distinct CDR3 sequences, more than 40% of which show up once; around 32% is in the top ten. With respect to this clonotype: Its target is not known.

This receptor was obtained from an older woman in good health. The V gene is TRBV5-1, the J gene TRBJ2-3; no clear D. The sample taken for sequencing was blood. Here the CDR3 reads CASSFVPTDTQYF. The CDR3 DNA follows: TGCGCCAGCAGCTTTGTACCCACAGATACGCAGTATTTT.